The 29 T cell receptor beta chains given below trace back to one sample, sequenced in a study of blood T cell repertoires in COVID-19. The assay was immunoSEQ multiplex PCR, and TCRdb's table has in-frame clones only and misses some. The sample includes more than 65,000 clones, 91% of them seen just once. The specimen sequenced was peripheral blood. Receptors were obtained from a human donor in a cohort sampled during active COVID-19.

This chain joins TRBV5-1 and TRBJ1-1, with D perhaps matching TRBD1 (5 bases). V lost 4 bases, J lost 1 base, and 8 bases lay in between. This CDR3 region has 13 residues. Germline V gives CDR1 SGHRS, CDR2 YFSETQ. The CDR3 is CASSDRSNTEAFF. DNA for the CDR3: TGCGCCAGCAGCGACAGATCGAACACTGAAGCTTTCTTT.

The chain couples TRBV5-4 to TRBJ1-2, with 8 bases that match TRBD1. This CDR3 is built from 15 residues. Germline trimming cut 3 bases from V and 3 bases from J; bases unmatched to any gene: 7. In germline, CDR1 is SGHNT, CDR2 YYREEE (reference sequence). CDR3 region: CASSSGQGRYYGYTF. DNA for the CDR3: TGTGCCAGCAGCTCCGGACAGGGTAGATACTATGGCTACACCTTC.

The chain has TRBV29-1 and TRBJ1-2, with TRBD1 identical over 10 bases. Trimming at V came to 0 bases and at J to 0 bases, leaving 16 bases not matched to a gene. Germline-derived CDR1 and CDR2 are SQVTM and ANQGSEA. This CDR3 spans 20 amino acids. The CDR3 is CSVEDGGQGYVGPTNYGYTF. Here the CDR3 DNA reads TGCAGCGTTGAAGATGGGGGACAGGGGTACGTGGGGCCTACTAACTATGGCTACACCTTC.

V usage is TRBV3-1 (or the pseudogene TRBV3-2) and J usage is TRBJ2-2; tentative D call: TRBD1 (6 bases). Germline V gives CDR1 LGHDT, CDR2 YNNKEL (reference sequence). V was pared by 4 bases and J by 5 bases, with 14 bases between. The CDR3 runs to 15 residues. Written as DNA, the CDR3 is TGTGCCAGCAGCCGATTTATAACAGGGACCGGGGAGCTGTTTTTT. As protein: CASSRFITGTGELFF.

The V gene is TRBV2, the J gene TRBJ1-5; D gene unclear. CDR3 length equals 19 residues. V lost 1 base to trimming and J lost 0 bases, with 19 bases between them. The V gene's germline CDR1 is SNHLY and CDR2 FYNNEI. CDR3 coding DNA: TGTGCCAGCAGTGAAGGGGGAGTGTTAGGTTATTATAGCAATCAGCCCCAGCATTTT. Its translation: CASSEGGVLGYYSNQPQHF.

The chain links TRBV7-8 to TRBJ2-7, with TRBD1 matching over 9 bases. Trimming at V came to 5 bases and at J to 2 bases, leaving 1 base not matched to a gene. This CDR3 has 13 residues. CDR1 is SGHVS and CDR2 is FQNEAQ in the germline V gene. The DNA for the CDR3 is TGTGCCAGCAGCGGGGACAGGGCCTACGAGCAGTACTTC. Protein product: CASSGDRAYEQYF.

The gene calls are TRBV27 and TRBJ1-2; TRBD1 aligns across 9 bases. CDR1 MNHEY and CDR2 SMNVEV come from the germline V gene (reference sequence). The trim removed 8 bases at V and 4 bases at J, leaving 11 bases unmatched. The length of the CDR3 is 15 residues. The CDR3 loop is CASLGGTGSSYGYTF. The CDR3 DNA sequence: TGTGCCAGCCTTGGGGGGACAGGGTCGTCCTATGGCTACACCTTC.

This clone came up a few times. The J gene is TRBJ1-4, the V gene TRBV2; 10 bases match TRBD1. In germline, CDR1 is SNHLY, CDR2 FYNNEI. Trimming cost V 11 bases and J 10 bases; bases outside gene matches: 10. The length of the CDR3 is 13 residues. The DNA of the CDR3 is TGTGCCGGGGGGGACAGGGGTCCCGGAAAACTGTTTTTT. Its translation: CAGGDRGPGKLFF.

The sample holds one count of this clone. The chain joins TRBV9 to TRBJ2-6, with 7 bases aligning to TRBD1. V lost 4 bases to trimming and J lost 10 bases; unmatched junction nucleotides: 14. CDR1 is SGDLS, CDR2 YYNGEE, per germline. The CDR3 extends over 16 amino acids. The CDR3 DNA is TGTGCCAGCAGCCCGCCGACAGGGCCTTCAGCTAACGTCCTGACTTTC. Its protein product is CASSPPTGPSANVLTF.

The V and J genes are TRBV9 and TRBJ2-7; maybe TRBD2 (5 bases). This CDR3 is built from 13 residues. Germline loops: CDR1 SGDLS, CDR2 YYNGEE. V lost 2 bases, J lost 6 bases, and 12 bases lay in between. The DNA for the CDR3 is TGTGCCAGCAGCGTTGACAACCGGGGCGAGCAGTACTTC. Encoded protein: CASSVDNRGEQYF.

V is TRBV7-2 and J is TRBJ2-7, with D unclear. Looked up from germline, CDR1 is SGHTA and CDR2 is FQGNSA. This CDR3 has 11 amino acids. Trimming shortened V by 5 bases and J by 3 bases, and 5 bases separated the two germline ends. The CDR3 bases are TGTGCCAGCAGCCAGGTCTACGAGCAGTACTTC. Translated, it gives CASSQVYEQYF.

The chain couples TRBV6-2 or TRBV6-3 to TRBJ2-2, with D perhaps TRBD2 (6 bases). Trimming removed 5 bases at V and 7 bases at J, with 17 bases between. The CDR3 is made up of 15 amino acids. Per the germline V gene, CDR1 is MNHEY and CDR2 is SVGEGT. DNA of the CDR3: TGTGCCAGCAGTCCCGAGGGGAGGCCGGGCGGGGAGCTGTTTTTT. Translating it yields CASSPEGRPGGELFF.

DNA for the CDR3: TGTGCCAGCAGCTTAGAATGGGGGGAGTCCTACAATGAGCAGTTCTTC. Protein: CASSLEWGESYNEQFF. The rearrangement links TRBV11-2 to TRBJ2-1; D perhaps matches TRBD2 (6 bases). The germline V gene encodes CDR1 SGHAT and CDR2 FQNNGV. The ends were cut back, 0 bases at V and 1 base at J, with 10 bases in the middle. The CDR3 loop spans 16 amino acids.

V and J are TRBV7-2 and TRBJ1-2, with D possibly matching TRBD1 (5 bases). In germline, CDR1 is SGHTA, CDR2 FQGNSA. Deletions cut 1 base from V and 8 bases from J, with 17 bases between. This CDR3 is 15 amino acids long. The CDR3 reads CASSLVDSGLGGYTF. CDR3 bases: TGTGCCAGCAGCTTAGTAGACAGTGGCCTAGGGGGCTACACCTTC.

The V call is TRBV11-2, the J call TRBJ1-2; D is possibly TRBD1 (5 bases). Trimming removed 1 base from V and 5 bases from J, with 14 bases in between. The CDR3 runs to 15 residues. The germline CDR1 and CDR2 sequences are SGHAT and FQNNGV. This chain's CDR3 is CASSLGAGPLYGYTF. Written as DNA, the CDR3 is TGTGCCAGCAGCTTAGGGGCGGGGCCGTTATATGGCTACACCTTC.

The chain is built from TRBV11-2 and TRBJ1-3; D is uncertain. Germline CDR1 and CDR2: SGHAT and FQNNGV. CDR3 length equals 18 residues. Trimming pared 2 bases from V and 0 bases from J, leaving 17 bases between. CDR3 sequence reads: CASSLYGPGRTSGNTIYF. Written as DNA, the CDR3 is TGTGCCAGCAGCTTATATGGTCCCGGTCGCACCTCTGGAAACACCATATATTTT.

The chain combines TRBV6-1 with TRBJ2-7, with TRBD1 matching 9 bases. CDR1 is MNHNS and CDR2 is SASEGT in the germline V gene. Trimming at V came to 3 bases and at J to 5 bases, leaving 8 bases not matched to a gene. CDR3 size: 15 residues. In DNA, the CDR3 is TGTGCCAGCAGTGAGGAAGGGACAGGGTATAACGAGCAGTACTTC. Amino acids: CASSEEGTGYNEQYF.

This sequence joins TRBV19 and TRBJ1-6, with 8 bases lining up with TRBD1. Per the germline V gene, CDR1 is LNHDA and CDR2 is SQIVND (reference sequence). J gave up 9 bases and V 2 bases, and 3 bases lay outside the gene matches. The CDR3 runs to 14 residues. The CDR3 bases are TGTGCCAGTAGTATATCAGGGGGCCGTTCACCCCTCCACTTT. Translating gives CASSISGGRSPLHF.

The genes are TRBV29-1 and TRBJ1-1, with no clear D. The V gene lost 7 bases and the J gene lost 8 bases, with 11 bases spanning the gap. Germline V gives CDR1 SQVTM, CDR2 ANQGSEA. This CDR3 region has 10 residues. This CDR3 is CSALLREAFF. CDR3 nucleotide sequence: TGCAGCGCTCTGCTGAGGGAAGCTTTCTTT.

The chain employs TRBV29-1 and TRBJ2-7; 8 bases agree with TRBD2. From germline, CDR1 is SQVTM and CDR2 ANQGSEA. J was trimmed by 2 bases and V by 6 bases; bases with no gene match: 6. The CDR3 length is 13 residues. CDR3 residues: CSVAPGGAYEQYF. CDR3 DNA sequence: TGCAGCGTGGCGCCGGGGGGGGCCTACGAGCAGTACTTC.

This sequence joins TRBV11-2 and TRBJ2-7, with 7 bases matching TRBD2. The CDR3 contains 14 residues. The V gene end was trimmed by 6 bases and the J gene end by 1 base; junction bases not matched to a gene: 6. The germline CDR1 and CDR2 sequences are SGHAT and FQNNGV. The CDR3 sequence is CASRRVGGSYEQYF. The CDR3 DNA reads TGTGCCAGCAGACGAGTGGGGGGGTCCTACGAGCAGTACTTC.

The rearrangement links TRBV5-1 to TRBJ2-1, with 9 bases lining up with TRBD2. In germline, CDR1 is SGHRS, CDR2 YFSETQ. This CDR3 is 16 amino acids long. With 4 bases clipped from V and 10 bases from J, the junction kept 15 bases outside the gene matches. The CDR3: CASSKQAGGDPTEQFF. The CDR3 DNA reads as TGCGCCAGCAGCAAGCAAGCGGGGGGCGATCCTACGGAGCAGTTCTTC.

The chain employs TRBV6-5 and TRBJ1-2; TRBD1 might be the D (5 bases). The V gene's germline CDR1 is MNHEY and CDR2 SVGAGI. The CDR3 is 14 amino acids. V lost 5 bases, J lost 7 bases, and 17 bases lay in between. The DNA of the CDR3 is TGTGCCAGCAGTATCCAGGGTAAGAGGACTGGCTACACCTTC. Protein sequence: CASSIQGKRTGYTF.

The chain links TRBV4-1 to TRBJ1-2; tentative D call: TRBD1 (5 bases). Germline V gene data show CDR1 as MGHRA and CDR2 as YSYEKL. V gave up 0 bases and J gave up 7 bases, with 12 bases separating them. The CDR3 contains 14 residues. CDR3 loop: CASSQEPGMGGYTF. CDR3 DNA: TGCGCCAGCAGCCAAGAACCAGGGATGGGTGGCTACACCTTC.

J is TRBJ2-4 and V is TRBV4-1; D ambiguous. Per germline, CDR1 MGHRA and CDR2 YSYEKL. This CDR3 has 12 residues. V was trimmed by 0 bases and J by 9 bases, leaving 6 bases between them. The CDR3 sequence: CASSQDSIIQYF. In DNA form, the CDR3 reads TGCGCCAGCAGCCAAGATTCAATCATTCAGTACTTC.

This clone was detected once. This chain links TRBV18 with TRBJ2-7; possibly TRBD2 for D (6 bases). Per the germline V gene, CDR1 is KGHSH and CDR2 is LQKENI. V was pared by 6 bases and J by 5 bases, with 17 bases between. The CDR3 loop spans 14 amino acids. The CDR3: CASSRDWLQDEQYF. CDR3 DNA sequence: TGTGCCAGCTCGCGGGACTGGCTCCAGGACGAGCAGTACTTC.

The rearrangement joins TRBV4-3 to TRBJ1-4; no firm D call. Per the germline V gene, CDR1 is LGHNA and CDR2 is YSLEER. This CDR3 comprises 16 residues. V lost 0 bases and J lost 4, with 12 bases in between. This CDR3 is CASSQETSFGNEKLFF. The CDR3 nucleotides are TGCGCCAGCAGCCAAGAAACGAGTTTCGGTAATGAAAAACTGTTTTTT.

J is TRBJ1-3 and V is TRBV19, with TRBD1 matching over 10 bases. CDR1 LNHDA and CDR2 SQIVND come from the germline V gene (reference sequence). After removal of 4 bases from V and 5 bases from J, the junction contained 11 bases not matched to a gene. CDR3 length: 17 residues. The CDR3 sequence: CASSTPLTGGGRNTIYF. As DNA, the CDR3 is TGTGCCAGTAGTACCCCTTTGACAGGGGGCGGGCGAAACACCATATATTTT. Together with reference TRBV19 and TRBJ1-3, the CDR3 gives the full variable domain: DGGITQSPKYLFRKEGQNVTLSCEQNLNHDAMYWYRQDPGQGLRLIYYSQIVNDFQKGDIAEGYSVSREKKESFPLTVTSAQKNPTAFYLCASSTPLTGGGRNTIYFGEGSWLTVV.

The chain employs TRBV27 and TRBJ1-1; D is perhaps TRBD1 (6 bases). The CDR3 totals 13 residues. Germline V gives CDR1 MNHEY, CDR2 SMNVEV (reference sequence). The ends were cut back, 6 bases at V and 1 base at J, with 9 bases in the middle. The CDR3 DNA is TGTGCCAGCAGGAGGGGGGGGAACACTGAAGCTTTCTTT. It translates to CASRRGGNTEAFF.